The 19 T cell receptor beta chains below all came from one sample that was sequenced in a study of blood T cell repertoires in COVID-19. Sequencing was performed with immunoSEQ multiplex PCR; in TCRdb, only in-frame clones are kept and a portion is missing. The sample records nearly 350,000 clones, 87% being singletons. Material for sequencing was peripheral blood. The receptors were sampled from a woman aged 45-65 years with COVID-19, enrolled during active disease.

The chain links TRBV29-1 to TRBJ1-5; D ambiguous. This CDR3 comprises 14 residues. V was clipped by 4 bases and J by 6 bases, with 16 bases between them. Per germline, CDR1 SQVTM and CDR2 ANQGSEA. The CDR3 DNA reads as TGCAGCGTTGGGTCCCGGGGAAAGGGTCAGCCCCAGCATTTT. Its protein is CSVGSRGKGQPQHF.

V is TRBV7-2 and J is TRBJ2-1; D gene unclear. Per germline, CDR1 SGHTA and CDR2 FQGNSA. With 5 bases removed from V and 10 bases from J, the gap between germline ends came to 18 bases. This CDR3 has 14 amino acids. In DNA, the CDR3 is TGTGCCAGCAGCCCTCCCCCGGCGAGGAGCGAGCAGTTCTTC. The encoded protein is CASSPPPARSEQFF.

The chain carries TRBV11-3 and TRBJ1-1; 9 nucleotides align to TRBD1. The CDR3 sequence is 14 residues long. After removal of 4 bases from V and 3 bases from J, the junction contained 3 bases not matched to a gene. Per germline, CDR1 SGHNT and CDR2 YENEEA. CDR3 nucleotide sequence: TGTGCCAGCAGCTCGGGACAGGGTTACACTGAAGCTTTCTTT. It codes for CASSSGQGYTEAFF.

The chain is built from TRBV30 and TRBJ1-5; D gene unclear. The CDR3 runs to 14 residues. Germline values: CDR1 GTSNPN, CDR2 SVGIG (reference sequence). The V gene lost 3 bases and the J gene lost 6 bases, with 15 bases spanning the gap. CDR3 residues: CAWSVEQLAQPQHF. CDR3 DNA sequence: TGTGCCTGGAGCGTCGAACAACTAGCTCAGCCCCAGCATTTT.

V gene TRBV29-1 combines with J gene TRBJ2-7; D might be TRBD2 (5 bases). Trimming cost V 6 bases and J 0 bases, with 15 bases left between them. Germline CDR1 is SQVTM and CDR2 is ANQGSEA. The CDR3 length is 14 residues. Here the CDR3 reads CSVLGSSGSYEQYF. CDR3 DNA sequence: TGCAGCGTCCTGGGGAGTTCGGGCTCCTACGAGCAGTACTTC.

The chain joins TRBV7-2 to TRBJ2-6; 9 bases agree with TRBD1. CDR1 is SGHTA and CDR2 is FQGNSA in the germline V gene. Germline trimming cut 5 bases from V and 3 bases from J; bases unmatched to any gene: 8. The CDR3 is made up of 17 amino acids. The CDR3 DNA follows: TGTGCCAGCAGCATCGGGACAGGGAAGGGTGGGGCCAACGTCCTGACTTTC. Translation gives CASSIGTGKGGANVLTF. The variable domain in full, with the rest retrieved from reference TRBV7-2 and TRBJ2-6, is GAGVSQSPSNKVTEKGKDVELRCDPISGHTALYWYRQSLGQGLEFLIYFQGNSAPDKSGLPSDRFSAERTGGSVSTLTIQRTQQEDSAVYLCASSIGTGKGGANVLTFGAGSRLTVL.

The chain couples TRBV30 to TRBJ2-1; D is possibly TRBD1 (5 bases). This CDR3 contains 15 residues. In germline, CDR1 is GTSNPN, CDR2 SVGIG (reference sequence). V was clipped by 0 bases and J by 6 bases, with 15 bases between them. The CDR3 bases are TGTGCCTGGAGTGTACGGGCAGGGCTAGTCAATGAGCAGTTCTTC. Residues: CAWSVRAGLVNEQFF.

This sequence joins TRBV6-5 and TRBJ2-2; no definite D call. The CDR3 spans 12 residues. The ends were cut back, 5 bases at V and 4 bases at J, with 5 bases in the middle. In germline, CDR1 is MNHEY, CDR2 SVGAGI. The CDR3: CASSQITGELFF. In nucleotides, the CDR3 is TGTGCCAGCAGTCAAATCACCGGGGAGCTGTTTTTT.

The CDR3 sequence: CAGRGGDHAEAFF. CDR3 DNA sequence: TGTGCCGGGAGGGGGGGGGATCACGCTGAAGCTTTCTTT. V is TRBV10-3 and J is TRBJ1-1, with D possibly matching TRBD1 (6 bases). The CDR3 has 13 residues. Germline V gives CDR1 ENHRY, CDR2 SYGVKD. V was trimmed by 11 bases and J by 6 bases, leaving 19 bases between them.

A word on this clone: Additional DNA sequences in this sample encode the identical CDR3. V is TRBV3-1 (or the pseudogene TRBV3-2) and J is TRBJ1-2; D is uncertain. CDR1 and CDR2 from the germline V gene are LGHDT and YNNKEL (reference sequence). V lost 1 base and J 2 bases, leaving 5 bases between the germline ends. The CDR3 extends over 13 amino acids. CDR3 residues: CASSQVLNYGYTF. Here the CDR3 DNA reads TGTGCCAGCAGCCAAGTTCTCAACTATGGCTACACCTTC.

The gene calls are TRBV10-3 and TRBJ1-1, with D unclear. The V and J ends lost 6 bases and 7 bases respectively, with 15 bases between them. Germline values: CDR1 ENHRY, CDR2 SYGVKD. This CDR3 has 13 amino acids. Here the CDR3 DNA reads TGTGCCATCAGAGACCAACCGGAGGGTGAAGCTTTCTTT. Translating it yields CAIRDQPEGEAFF.

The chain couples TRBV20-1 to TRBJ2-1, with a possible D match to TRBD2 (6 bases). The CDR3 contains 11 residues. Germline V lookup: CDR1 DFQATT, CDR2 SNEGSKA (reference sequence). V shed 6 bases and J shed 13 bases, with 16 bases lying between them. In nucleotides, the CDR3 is TGCAGTGCCTACGGGGGAGAGAACCAGTTCTTC. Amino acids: CSAYGGENQFF.

CDR3 coding DNA: TGTGCCAGCAGTTACTCGATATCTAGCGGGAGGGACGAGCAGTACTTC. Protein: CASSYSISSGRDEQYF. The chain carries TRBV6-2 or TRBV6-3 and TRBJ2-7, with 12 nucleotides matching TRBD2. The V gene end was trimmed by 0 bases and the J gene end by 5 bases; junction bases not matched to a gene: 5. Looked up from germline, CDR1 is MNHEY and CDR2 is SVGEGT. CDR3 length: 16 residues.

CDR3 in amino acids: CASSSGQYTGELFF. CDR3 nucleotides: TGCGCCAGCAGCTCGGGACAGTACACCGGGGAGCTGTTTTTT. V usage is TRBV5-1 and J usage is TRBJ2-2; TRBD1 aligns across 7 bases. Unmatched junction bases numbered 2, after V lost 3 bases and J lost 3 bases. CDR1 and CDR2 from the germline V gene are SGHRS and YFSETQ. This CDR3 contains 14 residues.

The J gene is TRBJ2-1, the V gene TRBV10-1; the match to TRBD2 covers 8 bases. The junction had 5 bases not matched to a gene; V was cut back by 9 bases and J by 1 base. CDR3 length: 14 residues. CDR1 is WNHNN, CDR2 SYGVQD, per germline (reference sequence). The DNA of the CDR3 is TGCGCCAGTCGCCGCGGGGGGTCCTACAATGAGCAGTTCTTC. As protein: CASRRGGSYNEQFF.

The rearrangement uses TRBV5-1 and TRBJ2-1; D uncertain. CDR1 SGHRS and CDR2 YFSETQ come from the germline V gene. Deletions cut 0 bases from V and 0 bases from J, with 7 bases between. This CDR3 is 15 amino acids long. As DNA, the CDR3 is TGCGCCAGCAGCTTGGTAGAGAGCTCCTACAATGAGCAGTTCTTC. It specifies CASSLVESSYNEQFF.

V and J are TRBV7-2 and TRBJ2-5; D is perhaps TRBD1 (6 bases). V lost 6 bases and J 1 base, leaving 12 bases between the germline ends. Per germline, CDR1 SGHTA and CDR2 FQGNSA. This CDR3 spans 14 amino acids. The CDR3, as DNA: TGTGCCAGCAGAACAGGGATGGCCCAAGAGACCCAGTACTTC. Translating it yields CASRTGMAQETQYF.

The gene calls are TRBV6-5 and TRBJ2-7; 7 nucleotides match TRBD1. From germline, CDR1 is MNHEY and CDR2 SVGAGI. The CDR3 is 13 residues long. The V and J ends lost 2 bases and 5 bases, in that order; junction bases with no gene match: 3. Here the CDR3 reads CASSYDRVNEQYF. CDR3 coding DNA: TGTGCCAGCAGTTACGACAGGGTCAACGAGCAGTACTTC.

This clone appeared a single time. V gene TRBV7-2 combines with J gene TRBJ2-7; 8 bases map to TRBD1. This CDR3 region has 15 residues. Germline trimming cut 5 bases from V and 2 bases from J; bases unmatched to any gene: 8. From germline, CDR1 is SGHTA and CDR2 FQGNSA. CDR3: CASSPGTGVTYEQYF. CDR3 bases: TGTGCCAGCAGCCCAGGGACAGGAGTCACCTACGAGCAGTACTTC.